A selection of T cell receptor beta chains follows, all from one sample in a study of T cell clonotyping in hematopoietic cell transplantation. Profiling relied on immunoSEQ multiplex PCR, and the TCRdb table lists in-frame clones only, not all of them. The data contain more than 9,500 clones, roughly 76% of them seen just once; the ten biggest clones take up approximately 15%. Material: peripheral blood mononuclear cells, obtained 180 days after allogeneic stem cell transplant. The source of these receptors is a male patient between 60 and 69 years old who had an allogeneic stem cell transplant from an unrelated donor, so the T cells may come from the graft donor. Some clones in this sample may be carry-over from other donors' samples. CDR3s include the opening cysteine and the closing phenylalanine or tryptophan. Fields, in order: J gene, CDR3 length, clone size, V gene, D gene, CDR3 DNA, CDR3 protein. The D gene is left open where the match is weak. Size values are once, few and many counts, or a class for expanded clones, and some rows have none.

J gene: TRBJ2-1; CDR3 length: 15; clone size: medium-sized; V gene: TRBV7-6; D gene: TRBD1; CDR3 DNA: TGTGCCAGCAGCTTGGGGACAGGGCCCTACAATGAGCAGTTCTTC; CDR3 protein: CASSLGTGPYNEQFF
J gene: TRBJ1-1; CDR3 length: 15; clone size: -; V gene: TRBV19; D gene: TRBD1; CDR3 DNA: TGTGCCAGTAGTCCGAGACAGGGAGTGAACACTGAAGCTTTCTTT; CDR3 protein: CASSPRQGVNTEAFF
J gene: TRBJ2-7; CDR3 length: 13; clone size: -; V gene: TRBV28; D gene: -; CDR3 DNA: TGTGCCAGCAGCAGGACAGCGTTCTACGAGCAGTACTTC; CDR3 protein: CASSRTAFYEQYF
J gene: TRBJ1-1; CDR3 length: 14; clone size: few; V gene: TRBV10-3; D gene: -; CDR3 DNA: TGTGCCATCACCTTGATCTGGCCCCGTGGGAAAGCTTTCTTT; CDR3 protein: CAITLIWPRGKAFF
J gene: TRBJ2-1; CDR3 length: 13; clone size: -; V gene: TRBV11-2; D gene: -; CDR3 DNA: TGTGCCAGCAGCTTAGATTCAGGCCCTGAACAGTTCTTC; CDR3 protein: CASSLDSGPEQFF
J gene: TRBJ2-3; CDR3 length: 13; clone size: -; V gene: TRBV18; D gene: -; CDR3 DNA: TGTGCCAGCTCCCGTGCCCCCGCAGATACGCAGTATTTT; CDR3 protein: CASSRAPADTQYF
J gene: TRBJ1-1; CDR3 length: 14; clone size: -; V gene: TRBV5-6; D gene: -; CDR3 DNA: TGTGCCAGCAGCTTTAGTACGATCTACACTGAAGCTTTCTTT; CDR3 protein: CASSFSTIYTEAFF
J gene: TRBJ2-1; CDR3 length: 13; clone size: few; V gene: TRBV5-1; D gene: TRBD1; CDR3 DNA: TGCGCCAGCAGCTGGGCCGCAGGGGGTGAGCAGTTCTTC; CDR3 protein: CASSWAAGGEQFF
J gene: TRBJ2-7; CDR3 length: 13; clone size: medium-sized; V gene: TRBV11-3; D gene: TRBD2; CDR3 DNA: TGTGCCAGCAGGGCTAGCGGGAGCGACGAGCAGTACTTC; CDR3 protein: CASRASGSDEQYF
J gene: TRBJ1-4; CDR3 length: 17; clone size: -; V gene: TRBV2; D gene: -; CDR3 DNA: TGTGCCAGCAGTGCCCGGGGGGGGCGGATTCCTAATGAAAAACTGTTTTTT; CDR3 protein: CASSARGGRIPNEKLFF
J gene: TRBJ1-5; CDR3 length: 15; clone size: few; V gene: TRBV28; D gene: -; CDR3 DNA: TGTGCCAGCAGTCACGTGAGGGGTAGCAATCAGCCCCAGCATTTT; CDR3 protein: CASSHVRGSNQPQHF
J gene: TRBJ1-5; CDR3 length: 14; clone size: -; V gene: TRBV5-6; D gene: -; CDR3 DNA: TGTGCCAGCAGCTCATTGGGGGACAATCAGCCCCAGCATTTT; CDR3 protein: CASSSLGDNQPQHF
J gene: TRBJ2-3; CDR3 length: 14; clone size: -; V gene: TRBV11-3; D gene: -; CDR3 DNA: TGTGCCAGCAGCTTAGCCCTACTTGGTTTTACGCAGTATTTT; CDR3 protein: CASSLALLGFTQYF
J gene: TRBJ2-7; CDR3 length: 17; clone size: -; V gene: TRBV7-7; D gene: TRBD2; CDR3 DNA: TGTGCCAGCAGCCCCGGGACTAGCGGGACGAAGGTCTTCGAGCAGTACTTC; CDR3 protein: CASSPGTSGTKVFEQYF
J gene: TRBJ1-6; CDR3 length: 12; clone size: -; V gene: TRBV9; D gene: -; CDR3 DNA: TGTGCCAGCTCGACCCCAAATTCACCCCTCCACTTT; CDR3 protein: CASSTPNSPLHF
J gene: TRBJ2-6; CDR3 length: 17; clone size: medium-sized; V gene: TRBV5-1; D gene: -; CDR3 DNA: TGCGCCAGCAGCTTGGTGACAGCAGCCTCTGGGGCCAACGTCCTGACTTTC; CDR3 protein: CASSLVTAASGANVLTF
J gene: TRBJ1-6; CDR3 length: 14; clone size: -; V gene: TRBV28; D gene: -; CDR3 DNA: TGTGCCAGCAGAGACAGGCGAGGCAATTCACCCCTCCACTTT; CDR3 protein: CASRDRRGNSPLHF
J gene: TRBJ2-1; CDR3 length: 15; clone size: -; V gene: TRBV4-1; D gene: TRBD2; CDR3 DNA: TGCGCCAGCAGCCATTATCTAGCGGGGAACAATGAGCAGTTCTTC; CDR3 protein: CASSHYLAGNNEQFF
J gene: TRBJ2-7; CDR3 length: 14; clone size: -; V gene: TRBV6-1; D gene: TRBD1; CDR3 DNA: TGTGCCAGCAAACGACAGGGGCCTGGGAACGAGCAGTACTTC; CDR3 protein: CASKRQGPGNEQYF
J gene: TRBJ1-3; CDR3 length: 16; clone size: few; V gene: TRBV19; D gene: -; CDR3 DNA: TGTGCCAGTAGTATCCAAATAGGCATCGGGGGAAACACCATATATTTT; CDR3 protein: CASSIQIGIGGNTIYF
J gene: TRBJ2-7; CDR3 length: 16; clone size: -; V gene: TRBV13; D gene: TRBD2; CDR3 DNA: TGTGCCAGCAGCACCCGGACTAGCGGAGCCCTCCGCGAGCAGTACTTC; CDR3 protein: CASSTRTSGALREQYF
J gene: TRBJ2-5; CDR3 length: 13; clone size: -; V gene: TRBV6-5; D gene: -; CDR3 DNA: TGTGCCAGCAGTTACGCCCCGAAAGAGACCCAGTACTTC; CDR3 protein: CASSYAPKETQYF
J gene: TRBJ2-1; CDR3 length: 16; clone size: -; V gene: TRBV4-1; D gene: -; CDR3 DNA: TGCGCCAGCAGCCAGGTTAATATGGTCTCCTACAATGAGCAGTTCTTC; CDR3 protein: CASSQVNMVSYNEQFF
J gene: TRBJ2-7; CDR3 length: 15; clone size: -; V gene: TRBV5-1; D gene: TRBD1; CDR3 DNA: TGCGCCAGCAGCTTTCCGGGACAGGGGGCCGGCGAGCAGTACTTC; CDR3 protein: CASSFPGQGAGEQYF